This paragraph reports one T cell receptor beta chain. The antigen is undetermined. Germline loops: CDR1 SGHTA, CDR2 FQGNSA. V lost 6 bases and J 2 bases, leaving 13 bases between the germline ends. The CDR3 consists of 14 residues. This specimen comes from a study of post-analysis software for immune sequencing data. On the study more broadly: Patients with relapsing-remitting, secondary progressive and progressive-relapsing multiple sclerosis courses were all represented.

Study-wide results and limits: Same-batch preparations were strongly co-clustered by F measure. Normalized Chao1 diversity was significantly lower in multiple sclerosis patients than in controls. Higher frequency in patients than in controls was seen for roughly five TRBV segments, with TRBV5-6, TRBV5-1 and TRBV20-1 among them.

Each TCR beta cDNA library carried unique molecular identifiers. Once about 0.85 to 10 million T cells were used, 400,000 to 550,000 cDNA molecules resulted. TCRdb called the PCR reads again in MiXCR, with one record for every CDR3 protein. In the table there are about 620,000 distinct CDR3 sequences, about 44% of which are singletons. The source of this sequence is a girl aged 5 to 17 with multiple sclerosis. The chain recombines TRBV7-2 with TRBJ2-5, with no clear D. The specimen was blood. The CDR3 reads CASRRDVGQETQYF. The CDR3 nucleotides read TGTGCCAGCAGGCGTGATGTGGGGCAAGAGACCCAGTACTTC.